This T cell receptor (beta chain) was sequenced during a study of control samples from healthy donors and cancer patients. CDR1 is SGHNT and CDR2 is YYREEE in the germline V gene (reference sequence). The ends were cut back, 1 base at V and 7 bases at J, with 18 bases in the middle. The CDR3 has 15 amino acids. The method was immunoSEQ multiplex PCR; TCRdb's version includes in-frame clones alone and lacks a portion of them. The sample has 150,000 to 200,000 clones; approximately 86% are singletons. Sequencing was performed on blood. This chain uses TRBV5-4 with TRBJ2-7, with D tentatively TRBD2 (6 bases). The sequence came from a man aged 18 to 30 in good health. The CDR3 spells CASSLSGGVSGEQYF. CDR3 DNA: TGTGCCAGCAGCTTGTCCGGGGGAGTATCGGGAGAGCAGTACTTC. Together with reference TRBV5-4 and TRBJ2-7, the CDR3 gives the full variable domain: ETGVTQSPTHLIKTRGQQVTLRCSSQSGHNTVSWYQQALGQGPQFIFQYYREEENGRGNFPPRFSGLQFPNYSSELNVNALELDDSALYLCASSLSGGVSGEQYFGPGTRLTVT.